This T cell receptor beta chain originates from a study of blood T cell repertoires in COVID-19. In the study overall: Specimens from acute and convalescent COVID-19 originated in the United States, Italy and Spain. Sources were T cells, B-cell-depleted T cells, or PBMCs; the material itself was cDNA or gDNA.

Ages ranged from about 18 to 100 years, with residence in around 24 US areas. Donors of Cohort 3 who recovered were those that had two negative PCRs, clearance, or symptom resolution. Repertoires were generated with immunoSEQ multiplex PCR, while TCRdb's copy carries only in-frame clones and drops some. The sample holds hundreds of thousands of clones, approximately 90% seen once. Sequencing input: PBMCs or T cells enriched from blood (not recorded which). This sequence was found in a woman between 35 and 50 years old who had recovered from COVID-19.

The CDR3 here is CASSSLQGYEQYF. CDR3 coding DNA: TGCGCCAGCAGCTCACTCCAGGGCTACGAGCAGTACTTC. The chain joins TRBV5-1 to TRBJ2-7; possible D gene TRBD1, 5 bases. V lost 3 bases, J lost 3 bases, and 10 bases lay in between. The CDR3 is 13 amino acids. The germline CDR1 and CDR2 sequences are SGHRS and YFSETQ.